This T cell receptor (beta chain) appears in the sequencing data of a study of Ad26.COV2.S vaccination and SARS-CoV-2 variants. In the study overall: Recipients of Ad26.COV2.S got it intramuscularly, once or twice 56 days apart. Study-level findings and limits: Measurement of non-spike TCR breadth gave similar results in vaccine and placebo recipients.

This clone has a handful of counts. Its antigen is unidentified. Assay used: immunoSEQ multiplex PCR; TCRdb lists only in-frame clones, some missing. This sample carries some 370,000 clones, around four fifths of them seen once, and the ten largest clones take almost 7.5%. Treatment here: 15 to 20 received Ad26.COV2.S at low or high dose, single or two shots; about 5 received placebo; per-sample allocation not given. Repertoires come from day 63 after the first vaccine or placebo injection. In the vaccine, an Ad26 vector expressed the SARS-CoV-2 spike of the Wuhan strain. V shed 4 bases and J 7 bases; nucleotides not matched to a gene: 6. Germline V lookup: CDR1 MNHEY, CDR2 SMNVEV (reference sequence). The CDR3 runs to 15 residues.

Source: peripheral blood, taken in a trial of Ad26.COV2.S vaccine versus placebo. This TCR was recovered from a person between 18 and 65 years old who received the Ad26.COV2.S COVID-19 vaccine or a placebo. The chain links TRBV27 to TRBJ2-1, with TRBD1 identical over 11 bases. The CDR3 loop reads CASSSPGTGGNEQFF. The CDR3 DNA reads as TGTGCCAGCAGTTCTCCCGGGACAGGGGGGAATGAGCAGTTCTTC.